The T cell receptor (beta chain) described here comes from a study of post-analysis software for immune sequencing data (dated by TCRdb to about 2015). Background on the whole study: The recorded disease courses included relapsing-remitting, secondary progressive and progressive-relapsing multiple sclerosis, and some patients had no subtype annotation. A subset of samples was prepared in parallel using single-end sample barcoding, then pooled and co-amplified after Illumina adapter ligation. The patient repertoires were compared against fewer than twelve previously published healthy control repertoires obtained from donors aged about 6 to 28 years. Overall results and qualifications from the work: The control group was slightly older than the multiple sclerosis patient group. Significantly lower normalized Chao1 diversity was found in multiple sclerosis patients than in controls, suggesting substantial peripheral T-cell clonal expansion. Patients showed significantly higher frequencies than controls for a few TRBV segments, among them TRBV5-6, TRBV5-1 and TRBV20-1. Strong co-clustering of samples prepared in the same batch was shown by direct clustering with F measure, prompting a batch-effect correction.

V gives up 1 base and J gives up 3 bases, and the segment between their germline ends measures 16 bases. The germline V gene yields SGHVS for CDR1 and FNYEAQ for CDR2. Taken from cysteine to phenylalanine, the CDR3 has 17 residues. The retained sequence is limited to the CDR3, 51 bases, with the frame set at the first base. Of note for this clonotype: The clone's antigen remains unknown. No clone much larger than this one lies a single base away; base qualities are absent.

Library preparation was by PCR. TCRdb records Illumina HiSeq 2500 as the sequencer. Unique molecular identifiers were incorporated into TCR beta cDNA libraries to reduce PCR and sequencing biases. Per 1 to 10 million input T cells, approximately 500,000 cDNA molecules were obtained, such that each molecule approximated one T cell. The patient libraries were prepared and sequenced using the same protocol as the earlier healthy control dataset. Within a given batch, samples were prepared together, multiplexed and sequenced on the same HiSeq lane. For the original study's pipeline: Raw barcoded reads were processed with MIGEC, discarding single-read molecular identifier groups before consensus assembly and CDR3 extraction. Clonotype tables were post-analysed with VDJtools, and diversity was normalized by down-sampling all datasets to the smallest sample size. To correct batch-related cross-sample contamination, repertoire overlap clustering matched CDR3 amino acid sequences but not nucleotide sequences. The public reads were quality trimmed at Q25 with fastp and then assembled into clones with MiXCR by TCRdb, keeping productive beta chains. All rows with the same CDR3 protein become a single entry with the most common DNA and genes. TCRdb's processing, not the study's, gives the V and J calls here. Here the sample has 650,000 to 850,000 distinct CDR3 sequences; 53% occur a single time. The ten top clones hold 4% to 5.5% of the sample.

To demonstrate the VDJtools post-analysis software, TCR beta repertoires were profiled from the peripheral blood of 10 to 15 young patients with multiple sclerosis. Multiple sclerosis patients were children and adolescents aged 6 to 15 years. The TCR was taken from a girl aged 10 to 17 with multiple sclerosis. Recombination linked TRBV7-6 to TRBJ2-4; the D gene assignment is perhaps TRBD1 or TRBD2, with each matching 5 bases. The sequencing input was blood. The CDR3 region has the sequence CASSLGAAGTYKNIQYF. The DNA sequence is given as TGTGCCAGCAGCTTAGGGGCAGCAGGGACCTACAAAAACATTCAGTACTTC.